This TCR beta chain was sequenced for a study of blood T cell repertoires in COVID-19. The table came from immunoSEQ multiplex PCR; TCRdb's copy has only in-frame clones and leaves some out. The repertoire has about 330,000 clones, around 87% of them found once; the top ten carry approximately 5%. Cohorts were determined from participant-reported clinical history. The source is a woman in her twenties or thirties who had recovered from COVID-19. Sequenced sample: PBMCs or T cells enriched from blood (not recorded which).

CDR3 region: CASNWGATNEKLFF. The CDR3 DNA follows: TGTGCCAGTAACTGGGGAGCAACTAATGAAAAACTGTTTTTT. The chain couples TRBV28 to TRBJ1-4; D is uncertain. This CDR3 comprises 14 residues. Germline V CDR1 and CDR2: MDHEN, SYDVKM. V shed 9 bases and J shed 0 bases, with 11 bases lying between them.